In its sample, the clone carrying this T cell receptor (beta chain) was seen a few times. Its antigen is currently unknown. The entry originates in a study of T cells in Graves' hyperthyroidism and ophthalmopathy. Study-level information: Specimen type is peripheral blood, collected at initial diagnosis prior to any treatment. Overall study results and limits: Also found in blood were most expanded thyroid clonotypes above 0.001.

The source material, RNA transcripts, was used to amplify TCR beta CDR3 regions. HTBI primers were the set used in a first-round RT-PCR of the TCR CDR3. TCRdb analysed the multiplex PCR reads with MiXCR anew, one entry per CDR3 protein. The sample lists approximately 530,000 distinct CDR3 sequences, nearly 20% occurring once. Germline CDR1 and CDR2: MNHEY and SMNVEV (reference sequence). The V and J ends lost 2 bases and 0 bases, in that order; junction bases with no gene match: 10. The CDR3 contains 19 residues. The chain carries TRBV27 and TRBJ2-6, with 7 bases lining up with TRBD2. The sequencing input was blood. The sequence was obtained from a man aged 35 to 55 with Graves' ophthalmopathy. CDR3 protein: CASSLGLGRGLSGANVLTF. CDR3 bases: TGTGCCAGCAGTTTAGGACTAGGGCGGGGACTCTCTGGGGCCAACGTCCTGACTTTC.